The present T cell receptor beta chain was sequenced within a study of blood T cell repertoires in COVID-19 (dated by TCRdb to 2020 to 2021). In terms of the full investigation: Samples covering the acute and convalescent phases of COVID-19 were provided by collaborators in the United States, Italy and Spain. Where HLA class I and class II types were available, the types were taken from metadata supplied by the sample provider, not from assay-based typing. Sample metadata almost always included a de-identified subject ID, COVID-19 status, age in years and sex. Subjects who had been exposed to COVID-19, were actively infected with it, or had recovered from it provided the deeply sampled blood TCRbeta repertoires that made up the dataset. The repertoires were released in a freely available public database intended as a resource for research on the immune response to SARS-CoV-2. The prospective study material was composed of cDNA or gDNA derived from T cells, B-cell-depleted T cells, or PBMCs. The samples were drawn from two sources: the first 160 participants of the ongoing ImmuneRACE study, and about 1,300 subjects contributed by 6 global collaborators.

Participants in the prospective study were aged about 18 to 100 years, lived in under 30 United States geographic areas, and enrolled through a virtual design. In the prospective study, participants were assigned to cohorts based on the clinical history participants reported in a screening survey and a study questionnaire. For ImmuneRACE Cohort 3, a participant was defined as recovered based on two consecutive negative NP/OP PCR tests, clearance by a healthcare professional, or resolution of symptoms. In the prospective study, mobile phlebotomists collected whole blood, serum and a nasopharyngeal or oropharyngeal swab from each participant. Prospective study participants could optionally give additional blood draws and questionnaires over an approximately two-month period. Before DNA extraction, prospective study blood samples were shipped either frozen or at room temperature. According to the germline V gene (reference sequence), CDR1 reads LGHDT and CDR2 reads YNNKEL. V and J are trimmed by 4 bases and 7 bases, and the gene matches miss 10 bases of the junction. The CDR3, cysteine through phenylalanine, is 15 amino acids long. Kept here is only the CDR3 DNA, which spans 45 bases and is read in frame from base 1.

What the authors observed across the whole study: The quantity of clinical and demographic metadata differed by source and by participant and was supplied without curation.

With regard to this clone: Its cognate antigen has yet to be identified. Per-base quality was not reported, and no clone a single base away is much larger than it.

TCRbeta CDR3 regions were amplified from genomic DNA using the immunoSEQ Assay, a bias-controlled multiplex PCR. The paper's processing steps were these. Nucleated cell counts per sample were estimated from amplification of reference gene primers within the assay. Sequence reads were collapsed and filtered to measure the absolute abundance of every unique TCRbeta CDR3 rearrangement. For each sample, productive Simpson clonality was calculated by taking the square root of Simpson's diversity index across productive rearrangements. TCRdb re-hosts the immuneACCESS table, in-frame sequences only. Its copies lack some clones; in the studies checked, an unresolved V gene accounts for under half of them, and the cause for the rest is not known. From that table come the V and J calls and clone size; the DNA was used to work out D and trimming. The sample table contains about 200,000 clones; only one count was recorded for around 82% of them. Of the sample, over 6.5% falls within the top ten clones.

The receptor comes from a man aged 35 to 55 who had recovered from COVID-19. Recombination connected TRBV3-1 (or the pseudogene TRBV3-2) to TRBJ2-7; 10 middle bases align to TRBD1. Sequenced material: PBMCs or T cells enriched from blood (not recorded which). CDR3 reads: CASSPDRGLFREQYF. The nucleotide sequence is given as TGTGCCAGCAGCCCCGACAGGGGGCTCTTCCGGGAGCAGTACTTC.